The 9 T cell receptor beta chains in this list originate from one sample, sequenced in a study of T cell repertoires in cytomegalovirus infection (dated by TCRdb to about 2019). The treatment or condition label, as the study defines it: in vitro stimulation with specific CMV peptide epitopes to enrich CMV-specific T cells. The listed sequencing device is Illumina HiSeq 1500. Starting from the raw public reads, TCRdb applied fastp trimming at Q25, assembled clones with MiXCR and retained in-frame beta chains. Identical CDR3 protein sequences are pooled into one entry, listed with their most common genes and DNA. The sample data list about 900,000 distinct CDR3 sequences, and roughly 30% of these were observed just once. The ten largest clones capture roughly an eighth of the sample. Their antigens are not known. Sequencing used cultured CD8+ T cells from PBMCs, obtained from culture after CMV antigen stimulation. All receptors come from a human donor in good health (CMV status not recorded). Some clones in this sample may be carry-over from other donors' samples.

This chain uses TRBV5-6 with TRBJ2-2; D is unresolved. CDR1 and CDR2 from the germline V gene are SGHDT and YYEEEE. CDR3 length: 12 residues. Trimming removed 0 bases at V and 9 bases at J, with 6 bases between. CDR3 sequence: CASSLVGRELFF. The CDR3 DNA reads TGTGCCAGCAGCTTGGTCGGCCGGGAGCTGTTTTTT.

The chain recombines TRBV29-1 with TRBJ1-2; D unclear. Trimming removed 3 bases from V and 2 bases from J, with 10 bases in between. This CDR3 is built from 13 residues. In germline, CDR1 is SQVTM, CDR2 ANQGSEA. This chain's CDR3 is CSVETTENYGYTF. For the CDR3, the DNA is TGCAGCGTTGAGACGACGGAGAACTATGGCTACACCTTC.

This clonotype has a handful of counts. The rearrangement links TRBV5-8 to TRBJ2-1; TRBD1 is a possible D gene (6 bases). This CDR3 is built from 14 residues. The germline V and J ends were trimmed by 0 bases and 7 bases, with 11 bases remaining between them. Germline CDR1 reads SGHTS; CDR2 reads YDEGEE. The DNA of the CDR3 is TGTGCCAGCAGCTTGGTCGGACAGAAGAATGAGCAGTTCTTC. Translating gives CASSLVGQKNEQFF.

The chain has TRBV2 and TRBJ1-1, with D unresolved. Trimming stripped 4 bases from V and 1 base from J, with 16 bases between. Looked up from germline, CDR1 is SNHLY and CDR2 is FYNNEI. This CDR3 contains 16 residues. The CDR3: CASSVSFEDTNTEAFF. In DNA form, the CDR3 reads TGTGCCAGCAGTGTTTCATTCGAAGACACGAACACTGAAGCTTTCTTT. The full variable domain, in which reference TRBV2 and TRBJ1-1 provide the parts outside the CDR3, is EPEVTQTPSHQVTQMGQEVILRCVPISNHLYFYWYRQILGQKVEFLVSFYNNEISEKSEIFDDQFSVERPDGSNFTLKIRSTKLEDSAMYFCASSVSFEDTNTEAFFGQGTRLTVV.

The chain joins TRBV19 to TRBJ2-1; possibly TRBD1 or TRBD2 for D (5 bases each). V lost 5 bases and J lost 10, with 15 bases in between. The CDR3 runs to 13 residues. Germline V lookup: CDR1 LNHDA, CDR2 SQIVND (reference sequence). The CDR3 nucleotides read TGTGCCAGTAGTCTGGGACCGCCCACGGAGCAGTTCTTC. Translating gives CASSLGPPTEQFF.

This clonotype was counted ten times or more. The chain uses TRBV6-1 and TRBJ1-5; 9 bases match TRBD1. This CDR3 has 15 amino acids. From germline, CDR1 is MNHNS and CDR2 SASEGT. After removal of 4 bases from V and 1 base from J, the junction contained 2 bases not matched to a gene. The CDR3 here is CASSGGTGSNQPQHF. The CDR3 coding sequence is TGTGCCAGCAGTGGCGGGACAGGGAGCAATCAGCCCCAGCATTTT.

The chain links TRBV7-2 to TRBJ1-1; D unclear. The CDR3 has 14 residues. CDR1 is SGHTA, CDR2 FQGNSA, per germline. V was cut by 3 bases and J by 4 bases, with 12 bases left in between. CDR3 loop: CASSFSWSATEAFF. In nucleotides, the CDR3 is TGTGCCAGCAGCTTTTCTTGGAGTGCCACTGAAGCTTTCTTT.

This clonotype was recorded at least ten times. The V and J genes are TRBV7-8 and TRBJ1-5; the D gene is possibly TRBD1 (5 bases). The V end lost 4 bases, the J end lost 1 base, and 23 bases lay between the germline ends. Germline V CDR1 and CDR2: SGHVS, FQNEAQ. The CDR3 length is 19 residues. The CDR3 DNA reads as TGTGCCAGCAGCTCTGGGACCTCCCACTGGGGGTCAAGCAATCAGCCCCAGCATTTT. This sequence encodes CASSSGTSHWGSSNQPQHF.

The chain combines TRBV5-5 with TRBJ2-2; D perhaps matches TRBD1 (5 bases). Trimming left V 4 bases short and J 0 bases short, with 10 bases between. Germline CDR1 and CDR2: SGHKS and YYEKEE (reference sequence). There are 15 residues in the CDR3. Written as DNA, the CDR3 is TGTGCCAGCAGCGTGGACATATCGAACACCGGGGAGCTGTTTTTT. This gives the protein CASSVDISNTGELFF.